Reported below is one TCR beta chain. The antigen remains undetermined. The sample is drawn from a study of vaccination effects on CD4 cells after COVID-19. Turning to the study itself: Pre-vaccine samples were drawn 16 days and one week before the first dose.

Once cultured for roughly 10 days, the cells underwent separation to obtain CD4+ T cells. The protocol was immunoSEQ multiplex PCR, while the TCRdb copy is restricted to in-frame clones and leaves out a portion. This table has tens of thousands of clones, about three quarters appearing once. This CDR3 region has 15 residues. Germline loops: CDR1 SGHRS, CDR2 YFSETQ. V lost 2 bases and J lost 0, with 10 bases in between. The source is a human donor who had a prior SARS-CoV-2 infection. The input for sequencing was CD4+ T cells from PBMCs cultured without peptide, taken before COVID-19 vaccination. This sequence joins TRBV5-1 and TRBJ2-3, with a tentative D call TRBD1 (5 bases). CDR3 amino acids: CASSFAGLSTDTQYF. DNA for the CDR3: TGCGCCAGCAGCTTTGCAGGGCTAAGCACAGATACGCAGTATTTT.